This entry lists 22 T cell receptor beta chains sequenced from one sample in a study of CD8 T cells in Susac syndrome. cDNA came from roughly 0.53 to 1 ug RNA primed by random hexamers. TCRdb reanalysed the immunoSEQ multiplex PCR reads using MiXCR and keeps one entry per CDR3 protein. The sample shows about 84,000 distinct CDR3 sequences, 85% to 95% of them seen only once. The specimen was CD8+ T cells from PBMCs. The source is a human donor in good health.

The chain joins TRBV27 to TRBJ1-2, with TRBD1 as a possible D gene (5 bases). The germline gives CDR1 MNHEY, CDR2 SMNVEV (reference sequence). The CDR3 length is 12 residues. Trimming shortened V by 3 bases and J by 5 bases, and 7 bases separated the two germline ends. CDR3 sequence reads: CASSFGGYGYTF. CDR3 coding DNA: TGTGCCAGCAGTTTTGGGGGTTATGGCTACACCTTC.

This chain uses TRBV9 with TRBJ2-7; D may be TRBD1 (6 bases). Germline-derived CDR1 and CDR2 are SGDLS and YYNGEE. The CDR3 length is 15 residues. V gave up 3 bases and J gave up 4 bases, with 17 bases separating them. The CDR3 nucleotides read TGTGCCAGCAGCGGGGCAGGGGACCTGCTTTACGAGCAGTACTTC. This encodes CASSGAGDLLYEQYF.

The chain carries TRBV29-1 and TRBJ2-5, with D possibly being TRBD1 or TRBD2 (7 bases each). The germline V and J ends were trimmed by 5 bases and 4 bases, with 17 bases remaining between them. Looked up from germline, CDR1 is SQVTM and CDR2 is ANQGSEA. This CDR3 is 14 amino acids long. The CDR3 nucleotides read TGCAGCGTTACCCCGACAGGGAGGGGAGAGACCCAGTACTTC. Translation: CSVTPTGRGETQYF.

The rearrangement joins TRBV27 to TRBJ1-1; TRBD1 matches at 7 bases. The CDR3 sequence is 14 residues long. V was pared by 2 bases and J by 4 bases, with 4 bases of the junction left unmatched. The germline V gene has CDR1 MNHEY and CDR2 SMNVEV (reference sequence). Written as DNA, the CDR3 is TGTGCCAGCAGTTTAAAGGGGGCAGGCACTGAAGCTTTCTTT. Its protein is CASSLKGAGTEAFF.

This clonotype counts as medium-sized. This chain connects TRBV5-6 to TRBJ1-2; 7 bases are a match to TRBD1. CDR3 length equals 13 residues. Per germline, CDR1 SGHDT and CDR2 YYEEEE. V lost 4 bases to trimming and J lost 4 bases; unmatched junction nucleotides: 4. Here the CDR3 DNA reads TGTGCCAGCAGCCAAGGGACAGCCTATGGCTACACCTTC. Protein product: CASSQGTAYGYTF.

This clonotype has just one count. The genes are TRBV7-3 and TRBJ1-6, with TRBD1 matching 9 bases. The CDR3 loop spans 15 amino acids. Germline V lookup: CDR1 SGHTA, CDR2 FQGTGA. With V trimmed by 8 bases and J by 9 bases, 11 bases remained unmatched. The CDR3 DNA sequence: TGTGCCAGCGCACTGACAGGGGGACTTAGTTCACCCCTCCACTTT. It yields the protein CASALTGGLSSPLHF. Variable domain in full (rest from reference TRBV7-3 and TRBJ1-6): GAGVSQTPSNKVTEKGKYVELRCDPISGHTALYWYRQSLGQGPEFLIYFQGTGAADDSGLPNDRFFAVRPEGSVSTLKIQRTERGDSAVYLCASALTGGLSSPLHFGNGTRLTVT.

This chain uses TRBV29-1 with TRBJ1-5; D is unclear. CDR3 length equals 13 residues. Germline assignment: CDR1 SQVTM and CDR2 ANQGSEA. Trimming pared 4 bases from V and 0 bases from J, leaving 7 bases between. The CDR3 sequence: CSVVLDSNQPQHF. Here the CDR3 DNA reads TGCAGCGTTGTGTTGGATAGCAATCAGCCCCAGCATTTT.

This clonotype was seen a few times. The J gene is TRBJ2-3, the V gene TRBV5-1; 14 positions match TRBD2. This CDR3 is 16 amino acids long. Unmatched junction bases numbered 3, after V lost 3 bases and J lost 3 bases. The germline CDR1 and CDR2 sequences are SGHRS and YFSETQ. The CDR3 protein is CASSSGTSGGTDTQYF. DNA for the CDR3: TGCGCCAGCAGCTCGGGGACTAGCGGGGGAACAGATACGCAGTATTTT.

For the CDR3, the DNA is TGTGCCAGCAGCTCCCCCCGAAACCTCCAAGAGACCCAGTACTTC. This gives the protein CASSSPRNLQETQYF. The chain recombines TRBV7-8 with TRBJ2-5; D uncertain. This CDR3 has 15 amino acids. In germline, CDR1 is SGHVS, CDR2 FQNEAQ. Trimming removed 4 bases at V and 1 base at J, with 13 bases between.

This chain uses TRBV13 with TRBJ1-5, with 8 nucleotides matching TRBD1. V shed 2 bases, J shed 4 bases, and the junction held 1 base outside the gene matches. The CDR3 totals 14 residues. In germline, CDR1 is PRHDT, CDR2 FYEKMQ (reference sequence). The CDR3 DNA follows: TGTGCCAGCAGCTTAAGGACAGGGAATCAGCCCCAGCATTTT. It specifies CASSLRTGNQPQHF.

This clonotype was seen once. The V gene is TRBV7-3, the J gene TRBJ2-2; D may match TRBD1 or TRBD2 (5 bases each). The CDR3 spans 12 residues. V was shortened by 6 bases and J by 6 bases, with 8 bases between the two germline ends. Per germline, CDR1 SGHTA and CDR2 FQGTGA. The CDR3 nucleotides read TGTGCCAGCAGGGGGGAGTCCGGGGAGCTGTTTTTT. This encodes CASRGESGELFF.

The chain is built from TRBV9 and TRBJ2-5, with D hard to call. V lost 3 bases, J lost 5 bases, and 17 bases lay in between. This CDR3 is built from 15 residues. The germline V gene encodes CDR1 SGDLS and CDR2 YYNGEE. CDR3 DNA sequence: TGTGCCAGCAGCGGCCTACCGCGTCCTTCGGAGACCCAGTACTTC. Its protein product is CASSGLPRPSETQYF.

In DNA form, the CDR3 reads TGTGCCAGCAGCTTGGGGTGGGACAGCAATCAGCCCCAGCATTTT. This sequence encodes CASSLGWDSNQPQHF. The V call is TRBV5-8, the J call TRBJ1-5, with D perhaps TRBD1 (5 bases). CDR3 length equals 15 residues. Germline V gene data show CDR1 as SGHTS and CDR2 as YDEGEE. V lost 0 bases and J 1 base, leaving 8 bases between the germline ends.

The chain has TRBV7-6 and TRBJ2-2, with 8 bases that match TRBD1. CDR1 and CDR2 (germline): SGHVS, FNYEAQ. CDR3 length equals 15 residues. Losses at the gene ends were 4 bases for V and 4 bases for J; bases not matched to a gene: 5. The CDR3 bases are TGTGCCAGCAGCTCTTGGACAGGGCTCACCGGGGAGCTGTTTTTT. Translating gives CASSSWTGLTGELFF. The variable domain in full, with the rest retrieved from reference TRBV7-6 and TRBJ2-2, is GAGVSQSPRYKVTKRGQDVALRCDPISGHVSLYWYRQALGQGPEFLTYFNYEAQQDKSGLPNDRFSAERPEGSISTLTIQRTEQRDSAMYRCASSSWTGLTGELFFGEGSRLTVL.

In its sample, this clonotype was seen a few times. The V gene is TRBV5-4, the J gene TRBJ2-5; tentatively, D is TRBD1 (6 bases). Deletions cut 5 bases from V and 2 bases from J, with 10 bases between. This CDR3 has 13 residues. In germline, CDR1 is SGHNT, CDR2 YYREEE (reference sequence). The CDR3 loop is CASSPTGQETQYF. The CDR3 DNA sequence: TGTGCCAGCAGTCCGACAGGACAAGAGACCCAGTACTTC.

V gene TRBV7-8 combines with J gene TRBJ2-1, with D maybe TRBD2 (7 bases). Germline-derived CDR1 and CDR2 are SGHVS and FQNEAQ. The CDR3 extends over 15 amino acids. V was pared by 1 base and J by 6 bases, with 13 bases between. CDR3 sequence (DNA): TGTGCCAGCAGCTTAGATCTCCGGGGGGCCAATGAGCAGTTCTTC. It is translated as CASSLDLRGANEQFF.

V is TRBV13 and J is TRBJ1-2; D is undetermined. The CDR3 extends over 14 amino acids. Looked up from germline, CDR1 is PRHDT and CDR2 is FYEKMQ (reference sequence). Trimming left V 3 bases short and J 2 bases short, with 10 bases between. The CDR3 DNA follows: TGTGCCAGCAGCTTCTCCACTGCCAACTATGGCTACACCTTC. This sequence encodes CASSFSTANYGYTF.

The V gene is TRBV2, the J gene TRBJ1-1; 11 nucleotides match TRBD1. The V gene end was trimmed by 5 bases and the J gene end by 5 bases; junction bases not matched to a gene: 7. The CDR3 is 15 amino acids. Germline lookup yields CDR1 SNHLY and CDR2 FYNNEI. CDR3 nucleotide sequence: TGTGCCAGCAGTCCATCCGGGACAGGGGGGACTGAAGCTTTCTTT. This gives the protein CASSPSGTGGTEAFF.

The rearrangement joins TRBV29-1 to TRBJ2-5, with TRBD2 matching 7 bases. The J segment lost 4 bases and the V segment lost 3 bases, leaving 11 bases of the junction unmatched. CDR3 length: 15 residues. The germline gives CDR1 SQVTM, CDR2 ANQGSEA. The CDR3 region is CSVEGGIEHGETQYF. The CDR3 bases are TGCAGCGTTGAGGGAGGGATTGAGCATGGAGAGACCCAGTACTTC. The full variable domain, its missing parts supplied by reference TRBV29-1 and TRBJ2-5, is SAVISQKPSRDICQRGTSLTIQCQVDSQVTMMFWYRQQPGQSLTLIATANQGSEATYESGFVIDKFPISRPNLTFSTLTVSNMSPEDSSIYLCSVEGGIEHGETQYFGPGTRLLVL.

This chain joins TRBV27 and TRBJ2-3; D is undetermined. This CDR3 is built from 12 residues. Germline CDR1 and CDR2: MNHEY and SMNVEV (reference sequence). Trimming removed 5 bases at V and 2 bases at J, with 5 bases between. The CDR3 here is CASSAFTDTQYF. CDR3 DNA sequence: TGTGCCAGCAGTGCCTTCACAGATACGCAGTATTTT.

This sequence joins TRBV6-1 and TRBJ1-1; D is unclear. Looked up from germline, CDR1 is MNHNS and CDR2 is SASEGT. The CDR3 consists of 16 residues. Trimming took off 4 bases at V and 0 bases at J, with 15 bases between the two ends. CDR3 amino acids: CASSVVQTTMNTEAFF. In DNA form, the CDR3 reads TGTGCCAGCAGTGTAGTACAGACGACAATGAACACTGAAGCTTTCTTT.

This chain uses TRBV5-1 with TRBJ1-4; a possible D gene is TRBD1 (6 bases). The ends were cut back, 0 bases at V and 3 bases at J, with 15 bases in the middle. This CDR3 is built from 17 residues. The V gene's germline CDR1 is SGHRS and CDR2 YFSETQ. The CDR3: CASSLANRRGPNEKLFF. As DNA, the CDR3 is TGCGCCAGCAGCTTGGCAAACCGCAGGGGACCTAATGAAAAACTGTTTTTT. Combining the CDR3 with reference TRBV5-1 and TRBJ1-4 gives the whole variable domain KAGVTQTPRYLIKTRGQQVTLSCSPISGHRSVSWYQQTPGQGLQFLFEYFSETQRNKGNFPGRFSGRQFSNSRSEMNVSTLELGDSALYLCASSLANRRGPNEKLFFGSGTQLSVL.